One sample yielded the 22 T cell receptor beta chains listed below, sequenced in a study of monozygotic twins with inflammatory bowel disease. One entry per CDR3 protein, without DNA, is what TCRdb gives after re-calling the 5' RACE reads. This sample's table reports under 350,000 distinct CDR3 sequences. Sequencing used blood. The source of these receptors is a human donor with ulcerative colitis or Crohn's disease, or a healthy co-twin of an affected twin (not recorded which).

The rearrangement joins TRBV2 to TRBJ2-1; with no DNA, the TCRdb D assignment of TRBD1 cannot be verified. The CDR3 is 13 amino acids. Germline-derived CDR1 and CDR2 are SNHLY and FYNNEI. CDR3 sequence: CASSYRQGREQFF.

The chain carries TRBV20-1 and TRBJ1-2. Germline CDR1 is DFQATT and CDR2 is SNEGSKA (reference sequence). The CDR3 has 12 amino acids. This chain's CDR3 is CRRGGIDYGYTF.

The chain uses TRBV4-3 and TRBJ2-3; without DNA, the TCRdb call of TRBD1 cannot be checked. CDR3 size: 16 residues. Germline V lookup: CDR1 LGHNA, CDR2 YSLEER. CDR3 region: CASSQDQAPGEDTQYF.

The gene calls are TRBV30 and TRBJ2-3; as DNA is missing, the TRBD2 call by TCRdb cannot be tested. CDR3 length: 17 residues. Germline V CDR1 and CDR2: GTSNPN, SVGIG (reference sequence). CDR3 region: CAWSTPGLAGATDTQYF.

The J gene is TRBJ2-7, the V gene TRBV5-4; TCRdb names TRBD2, which stays unverified in the absence of DNA. The CDR3 totals 18 residues. The germline gives CDR1 SGHNT, CDR2 YYREEE (reference sequence). CDR3 in amino acids: CASSFKRGGTSSSYEQYF.

This rearrangement joins TRBV6-5 to TRBJ1-2. This CDR3 contains 12 residues. The germline gives CDR1 MNHEY, CDR2 SVGAGI. The CDR3 region is CASSYSGNGYTF.

The rearrangement joins TRBV7-9 to TRBJ2-5; the D call of TRBD2 rests on TCRdb alone, since no DNA is present to check it. The CDR3 is made up of 17 amino acids. The germline V gene has CDR1 SEHNR and CDR2 FQNEAQ (reference sequence). The CDR3 here is CASSYGLWREGQETQYF.

The chain links TRBV19 to TRBJ2-1; lacking DNA, the TRBD1 call made by TCRdb goes unchecked. This CDR3 region has 15 residues. Per the germline V gene, CDR1 is LNHDA and CDR2 is SQIVND (reference sequence). This chain's CDR3 is CASDPQGRSYNEQFF.

The chain couples TRBV12-3 or TRBV12-4 to TRBJ2-7; the D call from TCRdb, TRBD2, cannot be confirmed without DNA. The length of the CDR3 is 16 residues. The CDR3 reads CASSFSLAGRRREQYF.

The V call is TRBV30, the J call TRBJ2-7. The CDR3 is 14 amino acids. Per germline, CDR1 GTSNPN and CDR2 SVGIG (reference sequence). CDR3 amino acids: CAWSRMLGSYEQYF.

J is TRBJ1-2 and V is TRBV5-1; the TCRdb call, TRBD1, lacks DNA for checking. Looked up from germline, CDR1 is SGHRS and CDR2 is YFSETQ. The CDR3 covers 14 residues. The CDR3 loop is CASSPGTDNYGYTF.

The chain has TRBV19 and TRBJ2-3. Germline CDR1 is LNHDA and CDR2 is SQIVND (reference sequence). The CDR3 has 15 residues. The CDR3 spells CASSMDRGGTDTQYF.

The chain combines TRBV20-1 with TRBJ2-7; no DNA is available, so the TRBD2 call from TCRdb remains unchecked. The CDR3 runs 12 residues. Germline V gene data show CDR1 as DFQATT and CDR2 as SNEGSKA (reference sequence). CDR3 amino acids: CSAYGLSYEQYF.

The gene calls are TRBV20-1 and TRBJ1-1; lacking DNA, the TRBD1 call made by TCRdb goes unchecked. This CDR3 is 14 amino acids long. Germline V gene sequence: CDR1 DFQATT, CDR2 SNEGSKA (reference sequence). The CDR3 loop is CSARGMRQITEAFF.

This chain uses TRBV13 with TRBJ1-1; TCRdb's assignment of TRBD1 cannot be checked, as there is no DNA. CDR3 length: 16 residues. Germline lookup yields CDR1 PRHDT and CDR2 FYEKMQ (reference sequence). The CDR3 region is CASSSPPGREITEAFF. The entire variable domain, with the rest obtained from reference TRBV13 and TRBJ1-1, is as follows: AAGVIQSPRHLIKEKRETATLKCYPIPRHDTVYWYQQGPGQDPQFLISFYEKMQSDKGSIPDRFSAQQFSDYHSELNMSSLELGDSALYFCASSSPPGREITEAFFGQGTRLTVV.

The V gene is TRBV6-1, the J gene TRBJ1-1; the TCRdb D gene call, TRBD1, has no DNA to confirm it. Germline V gives CDR1 MNHNS, CDR2 SASEGT. The CDR3 is made up of 18 amino acids. CDR3 sequence: CASSASDSYPSGGTEAFF.

The chain is built from TRBV7-9 and TRBJ2-7; without DNA, the TCRdb call of TRBD1 cannot be checked. Germline V gene data show CDR1 as SEHNR and CDR2 as FQNEAQ (reference sequence). The CDR3 runs to 12 residues. CDR3 sequence: CAGSPGTYEQYF. The full variable domain, rest sourced from reference TRBV7-9 and TRBJ2-7, is DTGVSQNPRHKITKRGQNVTFRCDPISEHNRLYWYRQTLGQGPEFLTYFQNEAQLEKSRLLSDRFSAERPKGSFSTLEIQRTEQGDSAMYLCAGSPGTYEQYFGPGTRLTVT.

The rearrangement uses TRBV7-2 and TRBJ2-2. The CDR3 has 15 residues. From germline, CDR1 is SGHTA and CDR2 FQGNSA. The CDR3 protein is CASSLASAMSGELFF.

The chain joins TRBV24-1 to TRBJ2-2; lacking DNA, the TRBD1 call made by TCRdb goes unchecked. The CDR3 is made up of 16 amino acids. Germline-derived CDR1 and CDR2 are KGHDR and SFDVKD. The chain's CDR3 is CATSERRQLITGELFF.

V and J are TRBV10-3 and TRBJ2-7. Germline lookup yields CDR1 ENHRY and CDR2 SYGVKD. This CDR3 has 13 amino acids. CDR3 in amino acids: CAISEDQLREQYF.

The chain has TRBV7-2 and TRBJ1-6; TCRdb outputs TRBD1, but without DNA this stays unchecked. From germline, CDR1 is SGHTA and CDR2 FQGNSA. CDR3 length: 15 residues. The CDR3 spells CASARSFPSNSPLHF.

The chain joins TRBV6-2 or TRBV6-3 to TRBJ2-5; TCRdb's D gene call, TRBD2, goes unchecked for lack of DNA. CDR1 is MNHEY and CDR2 is SVGEGT in the germline V gene. The CDR3 has 18 residues. The chain's CDR3 is CASSYGPTSKRAEETQYF.